Shown below are 27 T cell receptor beta chains from a single sample sequenced in a study of blood T cell repertoires in COVID-19. Sequencing used immunoSEQ multiplex PCR; TCRdb keeps in-frame clones, though not all of them. The sample contains roughly 250,000 clones, approximately 84% of which appear only once. The sequenced material came from peripheral blood. Receptors originate from a human donor in a cohort sampled during active COVID-19.

The chain is built from TRBV5-1 and TRBJ2-3, with TRBD2 as a possible D gene (5 bases). The V gene lost 4 bases and the J gene lost 5 bases, with 20 bases spanning the gap. Germline V CDR1 and CDR2: SGHRS, YFSETQ. CDR3 length: 16 amino acids. Written as DNA, the CDR3 is TGCGCCAGCAGCCTGCGGTCGGCGGGTACTGGAGATACGCAGTATTTT. It codes for CASSLRSAGTGDTQYF.

V is TRBV28 and J is TRBJ2-7; no clear D gene. The CDR3 length is 12 residues. In germline, CDR1 is MDHEN, CDR2 SYDVKM. Trimming pared 5 bases from V and 4 bases from J, leaving 9 bases between. The chain's CDR3 is CASSLVGYEQYF. In DNA form, the CDR3 reads TGTGCCAGCAGTCTAGTGGGTTACGAGCAGTACTTC. The full variable domain, rest sourced from reference TRBV28 and TRBJ2-7, is DVKVTQSSRYLVKRTGEKVFLECVQDMDHENMFWYRQDPGLGLRLIYFSYDVKMKEKGDIPEGYSVSREKKERFSLILESASTNQTSMYLCASSLVGYEQYFGPGTRLTVT.

The chain carries TRBV7-2 and TRBJ1-4, with 10 bases identical to TRBD1. The germline V gene encodes CDR1 SGHTA and CDR2 FQGNSA. V was pared by 5 bases and J by 7 bases, with 13 bases of the junction left unmatched. This CDR3 is 17 amino acids long. The CDR3 is CASSGRPTGGMGEKLFF. In DNA form, the CDR3 reads TGTGCCAGCAGCGGTCGCCCGACAGGGGGCATGGGTGAAAAACTGTTTTTT.

The chain couples TRBV28 to TRBJ1-6, with 7 bases fitting TRBD1. Germline-derived CDR1 and CDR2 are MDHEN and SYDVKM. J lost 9 bases, V lost 7 bases, and 9 bases had no gene match. CDR3 length equals 14 residues. CDR3 region: CASTPHRGGSPLHF. The DNA for the CDR3 is TGTGCCAGCACCCCCCACAGGGGTGGTTCACCCCTCCACTTT.

This chain connects TRBV6-2 or TRBV6-3 to TRBJ2-2; a possible D gene is TRBD2 (5 bases). Germline V gene sequence: CDR1 MNHEY, CDR2 SVGEGT. V was pared by 2 bases and J by 2 bases, with 9 bases between. This CDR3 has 15 residues. The CDR3 loop is CASSYEAANTGELFF. DNA of the CDR3: TGTGCCAGCAGTTACGAAGCGGCTAACACCGGGGAGCTGTTTTTT.

The V and J genes are TRBV9 and TRBJ2-5, with TRBD2 identical over 7 bases. With V trimmed by 4 bases and J by 5 bases, 11 bases remained unmatched. Germline CDR1 reads SGDLS; CDR2 reads YYNGEE. This CDR3 contains 15 residues. The CDR3 bases are TGTGCCAGCAGCCCTCGCGGGAGTGGGTGGGAGACCCAGTACTTC. It is translated as CASSPRGSGWETQYF.

V and J are TRBV6-5 and TRBJ1-2; 7 nucleotides align to TRBD1. There are 15 residues in the CDR3. The ends lost 2 bases at V and 2 bases at J; junction bases unmatched: 5. Germline V gene data show CDR1 as MNHEY and CDR2 as SVGAGI. CDR3 bases: TGTGCCAGCAGTTACAGATTACAGGGGAACTATGGCTACACCTTC. Amino acid sequence: CASSYRLQGNYGYTF.

This chain connects TRBV6-5 to TRBJ2-7; no reliable D call. The germline V gene has CDR1 MNHEY and CDR2 SVGAGI. The V gene lost 0 bases and the J gene lost 1 base, with 7 bases spanning the gap. The CDR3 covers 14 residues. CDR3 sequence reads: CASSYSALSYEQYF. DNA of the CDR3: TGTGCCAGCAGTTACTCAGCCTTATCCTACGAGCAGTACTTC.

The gene calls are TRBV6-5 and TRBJ1-6; 7 bases agree with TRBD1. The CDR3 consists of 15 residues. Trimming took 7 bases from V and 13 from J; bases not matched to a gene: 16. The V gene's germline CDR1 is MNHEY and CDR2 SVGAGI. CDR3 loop: CASTPRSRGPRPLHF. CDR3 nucleotide sequence: TGTGCCAGCACTCCCAGGAGTAGGGGGCCAAGGCCCCTCCACTTT.

This clone showed up just once. The genes are TRBV7-2 and TRBJ2-5; 9 nucleotides align to TRBD2. V was clipped by 3 bases and J by 4 bases; unmatched bases: 15. This CDR3 has 18 residues. Germline lookup yields CDR1 SGHTA and CDR2 FQGNSA. The CDR3 protein is CASSFAPRLAEGRETQYF. The CDR3 region has the DNA TGTGCCAGCAGCTTTGCTCCTCGACTAGCGGAGGGTCGAGAGACCCAGTACTTC.

The CDR3 DNA is TGTGCCAGCAGCCAAGATGGGACAGGGGACAATGAGCAGTTCTTC. Its translation: CASSQDGTGDNEQFF. The chain links TRBV4-2 to TRBJ2-1; 10 nucleotides line up with TRBD1. The CDR3 runs to 15 residues. Germline-derived CDR1 and CDR2 are LGHNA and YNFKEQ. J gave up 5 bases and V 0 bases, and 1 base lay outside the gene matches.

The rearrangement uses TRBV20-1 and TRBJ2-5, with 8 bases lining up with TRBD1. Looked up from germline, CDR1 is DFQATT and CDR2 is SNEGSKA (reference sequence). After removal of 3 bases from V and 4 bases from J, the junction contained 7 bases not matched to a gene. The CDR3 extends over 14 amino acids. Here the CDR3 reads CSASPRGLGETQYF. Here the CDR3 DNA reads TGCAGTGCTAGTCCCAGGGGGCTTGGAGAGACCCAGTACTTC.

CDR3 amino acids: CASCWRESTDTQYF. CDR3 sequence (DNA): TGTGCTAGTTGTTGGCGGGAGTCTACAGATACGCAGTATTTT. The gene calls are TRBV12-5 and TRBJ2-3, with 7 bases matching TRBD2. Germline V gene data show CDR1 as LGHNT and CDR2 as FRNRAP. The V segment lost 8 bases and the J segment 3 bases; nucleotides outside the gene matches: 8. The CDR3 is 14 amino acids.

V and J are TRBV5-1 and TRBJ2-7; D is perhaps TRBD1 (6 bases). The germline V gene has CDR1 SGHRS and CDR2 YFSETQ. The CDR3 has 17 amino acids. V lost 3 bases, J lost 3 bases, and 22 bases lay in between. Here the CDR3 reads CASSSRTAQNKIYEQYF. CDR3 DNA sequence: TGCGCCAGCAGCTCCCGGACAGCCCAGAATAAAATCTACGAGCAGTACTTC. The complete variable domain, with remaining parts taken from reference TRBV5-1 and TRBJ2-7, reads KAGVTQTPRYLIKTRGQQVTLSCSPISGHRSVSWYQQTPGQGLQFLFEYFSETQRNKGNFPGRFSGRQFSNSRSEMNVSTLELGDSALYLCASSSRTAQNKIYEQYFGPGTRLTVT.

The chain uses TRBV9 and TRBJ2-3; D is unresolved. V lost 6 bases and J lost 2, with 13 bases in between. This CDR3 has 14 residues. Germline CDR1 reads SGDLS; CDR2 reads YYNGEE. CDR3 nucleotide sequence: TGTGCCAGCACCCCAGACAAGGACACAGATACGCAGTATTTT. This codes for CASTPDKDTDTQYF. Full variable domain (outside the CDR3, taken from reference TRBV9 and TRBJ2-3): DSGVTQTPKHLITATGQRVTLRCSPRSGDLSVYWYQQSLDQGLQFLIQYYNGEERAKGNILERFSAQQFPDLHSELNLSSLELGDSALYFCASTPDKDTDTQYFGPGTRLTVL.

The chain combines TRBV10-1 with TRBJ2-7; TRBD2 matches 13 bases. The germline CDR1 and CDR2 sequences are WNHNN and SYGVQD (reference sequence). This CDR3 is 17 amino acids long. V trimming: 3 bases; J trimming: 6 bases; junction bases outside the gene matches: 11. The CDR3 DNA is TGCGCCAGCAGTGACATAGGGACTAGCGGGAAACGGGGCGAGCAGTACTTC. Residues: CASSDIGTSGKRGEQYF.

The V call is TRBV3-1 (or the pseudogene TRBV3-2), the J call TRBJ2-3; 12 nucleotides line up with TRBD2. This CDR3 has 17 residues. V lost 1 base, J lost 5 bases, and 7 bases stayed unmatched. CDR1 and CDR2 (germline): LGHDT, YNNKEL (reference sequence). The CDR3 sequence: CASSQGVLAGGIDTQYF. Here the CDR3 DNA reads TGTGCCAGCAGCCAAGGGGTCCTAGCGGGAGGGATAGATACGCAGTATTTT.

The chain couples TRBV12-3 or TRBV12-4 to TRBJ2-1; TRBD2 might be the D (5 bases). The CDR3 consists of 12 residues. V was pared by 3 bases and J by 9 bases, with 9 bases between. Written as DNA, the CDR3 is TGTGCCAGCAGTTTGTTTGGGAGTGAGCAGTTCTTC. Its protein is CASSLFGSEQFF.

The chain recombines TRBV15 with TRBJ2-5; possibly TRBD2 for D (6 bases). V shed 8 bases and J shed 5 bases, with 12 bases lying between them. CDR3 length: 12 residues. Germline-derived CDR1 and CDR2 are LNHNV and YYDKDF (reference sequence). In DNA form, the CDR3 reads TGTGCCACCGGAGGGAGTGGGGAGACCCAGTACTTC. Translating it yields CATGGSGETQYF.

This clone turned up a few times. V and J are TRBV19 and TRBJ2-1; TRBD1 aligns across 9 bases. The CDR3 spans 15 residues. V was pared by 4 bases and J by 10 bases, with 11 bases of the junction left unmatched. Germline V lookup: CDR1 LNHDA, CDR2 SQIVND (reference sequence). CDR3 in amino acids: CASSTIPRDRDEQFF. The CDR3 DNA is TGTGCCAGTAGTACCATACCCAGGGACAGGGACGAGCAGTTCTTC.

The chain joins TRBV11-2 to TRBJ2-3; perhaps TRBD1 as D (5 bases). Germline assignment: CDR1 SGHAT and CDR2 FQNNGV. The V and J ends lost 10 bases and 1 base respectively, with 12 bases between them. The CDR3 is made up of 13 amino acids. The CDR3 DNA reads as TGTGCCACCAAGGGGTTCCGCACAGATACGCAGTATTTT. Amino acid sequence: CATKGFRTDTQYF.

This clone was recorded once. This chain uses TRBV5-4 with TRBJ2-2, with TRBD1 matching 9 bases. The CDR3 is made up of 16 amino acids. V was clipped by 4 bases and J by 6 bases; unmatched bases: 10. The germline V gene has CDR1 SGHNT and CDR2 YYREEE (reference sequence). The CDR3 loop is CASSANRGLGSGELFF. The CDR3 DNA follows: TGTGCCAGCAGCGCCAACAGGGGGCTCGGTTCCGGGGAGCTGTTTTTT.

The chain employs TRBV5-1 and TRBJ2-5; 10 nucleotides agree with TRBD2. The CDR3 has 15 amino acids. CDR1 is SGHRS, CDR2 YFSETQ, per germline. Losses at the gene ends were 4 bases for V and 3 bases for J; bases not matched to a gene: 6. The CDR3 DNA reads as TGCGCCAGCAGCCCCGGACTAGCGGCGGAAGAGACCCAGTACTTC. Residues: CASSPGLAAEETQYF.

The chain uses TRBV7-2 and TRBJ1-5; 7 bases are a match to TRBD1. V shed 3 bases and J 7 bases; nucleotides not matched to a gene: 9. Germline CDR1 reads SGHTA; CDR2 reads FQGNSA. There are 15 residues in the CDR3. The CDR3: CASSFKGGAVQPQHF. Here the CDR3 DNA reads TGTGCCAGCAGCTTTAAAGGGGGCGCAGTCCAGCCCCAGCATTTT.

V is TRBV29-1 and J is TRBJ1-2, with a weak D call TRBD1 (6 bases). V was clipped by 6 bases and J by 5 bases, with 10 bases between them. Germline V gene lookup returns CDR1 SQVTM and CDR2 ANQGSEA. The CDR3 spans 11 residues. CDR3 bases: TGCAGCGTGAGGACAGCTTATGGCTACACCTTC. Protein: CSVRTAYGYTF.

This clone was found once. V and J are TRBV4-3 and TRBJ2-7; a weak D match, TRBD2 (5 bases). This CDR3 has 15 residues. From germline, CDR1 is LGHNA and CDR2 YSLEER. The V and J ends lost 1 base and 3 bases respectively, with 13 bases between them. The CDR3 DNA follows: TGCGCCAGCAGCCAAGCTCAGGCGGGTTACTACGAGCAGTACTTC. As protein: CASSQAQAGYYEQYF.

This clone was seen just once. V is TRBV7-3 and J is TRBJ1-5, with D possibly being TRBD1 (6 bases). This CDR3 has 15 residues. The ends were cut back, 4 bases at V and 4 bases at J, with 14 bases in the middle. The germline gives CDR1 SGHTA, CDR2 FQGTGA. The CDR3 is CASSSQGGRNQPQHF. CDR3 nucleotides: TGTGCCAGCAGCTCCCAAGGGGGTAGAAATCAGCCCCAGCATTTT.